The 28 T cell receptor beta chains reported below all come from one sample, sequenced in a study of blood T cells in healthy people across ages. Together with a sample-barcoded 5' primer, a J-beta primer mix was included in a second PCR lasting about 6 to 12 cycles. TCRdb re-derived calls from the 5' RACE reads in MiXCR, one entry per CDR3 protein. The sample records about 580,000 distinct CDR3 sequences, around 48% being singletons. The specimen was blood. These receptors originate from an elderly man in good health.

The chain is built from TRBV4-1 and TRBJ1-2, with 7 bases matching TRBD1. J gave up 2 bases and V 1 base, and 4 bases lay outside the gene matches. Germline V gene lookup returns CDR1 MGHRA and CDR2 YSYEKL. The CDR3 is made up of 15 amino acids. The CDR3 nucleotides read TGCGCCAGCAGCCAAGCTCTAGGGGGCAACTATGGCTACACCTTC. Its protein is CASSQALGGNYGYTF.

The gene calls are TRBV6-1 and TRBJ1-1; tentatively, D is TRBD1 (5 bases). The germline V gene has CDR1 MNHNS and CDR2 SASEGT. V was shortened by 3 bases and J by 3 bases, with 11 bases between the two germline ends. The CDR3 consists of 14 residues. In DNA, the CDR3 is TGTGCCAGCAGTGAGGCGGGCAGGGACACTGAAGCTTTCTTT. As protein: CASSEAGRDTEAFF.

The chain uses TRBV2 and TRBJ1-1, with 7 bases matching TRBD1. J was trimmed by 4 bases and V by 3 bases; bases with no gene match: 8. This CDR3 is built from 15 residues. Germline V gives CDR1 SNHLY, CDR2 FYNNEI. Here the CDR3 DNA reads TGTGCCAGCAGTGACCTTAGGGGGCCGGGCACTGAAGCTTTCTTT. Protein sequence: CASSDLRGPGTEAFF.

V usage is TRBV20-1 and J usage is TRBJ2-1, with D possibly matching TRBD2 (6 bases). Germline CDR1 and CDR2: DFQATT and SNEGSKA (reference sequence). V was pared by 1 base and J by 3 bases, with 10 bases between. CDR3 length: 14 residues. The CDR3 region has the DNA TGCAGTGCTAGAGTCCCGGGACTCTACAATGAGCAGTTCTTC. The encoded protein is CSARVPGLYNEQFF.

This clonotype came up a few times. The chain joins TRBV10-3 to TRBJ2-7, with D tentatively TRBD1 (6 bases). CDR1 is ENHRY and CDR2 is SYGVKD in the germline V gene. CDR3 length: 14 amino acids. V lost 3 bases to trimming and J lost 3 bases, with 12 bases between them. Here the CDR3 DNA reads TGTGCCATCAGTGAACGGACAGACAACTACGAGCAGTACTTC. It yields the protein CAISERTDNYEQYF.

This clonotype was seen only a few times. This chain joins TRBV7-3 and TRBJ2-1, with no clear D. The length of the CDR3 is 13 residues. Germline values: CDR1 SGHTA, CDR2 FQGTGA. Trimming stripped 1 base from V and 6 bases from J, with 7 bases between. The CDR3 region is CASSLNMPNEQFF. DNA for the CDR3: TGTGCCAGCAGCTTAAATATGCCCAATGAGCAGTTCTTC.

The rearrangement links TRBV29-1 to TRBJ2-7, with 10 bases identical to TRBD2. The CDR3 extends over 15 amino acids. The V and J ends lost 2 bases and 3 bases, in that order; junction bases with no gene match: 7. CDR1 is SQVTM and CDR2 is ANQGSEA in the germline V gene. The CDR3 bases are TGCAGCGTTGAATACATAGCGGGAGGTCGCTACGAGCAGTACTTC. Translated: CSVEYIAGGRYEQYF.

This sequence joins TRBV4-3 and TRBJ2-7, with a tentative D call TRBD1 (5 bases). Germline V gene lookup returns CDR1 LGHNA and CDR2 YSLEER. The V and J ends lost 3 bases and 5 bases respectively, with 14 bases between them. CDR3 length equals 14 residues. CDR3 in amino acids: CASSQGQAVDEQYF. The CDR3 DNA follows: TGCGCCAGCAGCCAGGGGCAAGCAGTCGACGAGCAGTACTTC.

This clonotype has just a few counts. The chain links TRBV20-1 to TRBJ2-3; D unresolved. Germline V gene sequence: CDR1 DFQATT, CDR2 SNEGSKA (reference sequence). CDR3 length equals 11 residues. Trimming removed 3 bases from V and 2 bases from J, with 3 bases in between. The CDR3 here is CSASPTDTQYF. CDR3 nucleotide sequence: TGCAGTGCTAGTCCCACAGATACGCAGTATTTT.

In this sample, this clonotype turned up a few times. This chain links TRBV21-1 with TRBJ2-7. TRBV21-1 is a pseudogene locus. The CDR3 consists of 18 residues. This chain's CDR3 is CASSKEVEDWREVPRQYF. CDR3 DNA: TGTGCCAGCAGCAAAGAGGTGGAAGATTGGCGGGAGGTCCCACGGCAGTACTTC.

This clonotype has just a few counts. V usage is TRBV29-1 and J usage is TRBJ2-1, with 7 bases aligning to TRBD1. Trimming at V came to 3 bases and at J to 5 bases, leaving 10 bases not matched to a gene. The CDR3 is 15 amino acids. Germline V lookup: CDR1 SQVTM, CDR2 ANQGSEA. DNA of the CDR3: TGCAGCGTTGAGCGACAGGGATTCAAAAACAATGAGCAGTTCTTC. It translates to CSVERQGFKNNEQFF.

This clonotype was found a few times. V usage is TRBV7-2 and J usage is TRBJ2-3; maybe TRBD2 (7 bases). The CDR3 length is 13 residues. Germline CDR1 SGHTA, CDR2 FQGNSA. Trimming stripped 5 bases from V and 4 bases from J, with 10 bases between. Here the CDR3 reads CASSPGGPDTQYF. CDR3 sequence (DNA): TGTGCCAGCAGCCCCGGGGGGCCAGATACGCAGTATTTT. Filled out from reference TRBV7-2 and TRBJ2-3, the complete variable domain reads GAGVSQSPSNKVTEKGKDVELRCDPISGHTALYWYRQSLGQGLEFLIYFQGNSAPDKSGLPSDRFSAERTGGSVSTLTIQRTQQEDSAVYLCASSPGGPDTQYFGPGTRLTVL.

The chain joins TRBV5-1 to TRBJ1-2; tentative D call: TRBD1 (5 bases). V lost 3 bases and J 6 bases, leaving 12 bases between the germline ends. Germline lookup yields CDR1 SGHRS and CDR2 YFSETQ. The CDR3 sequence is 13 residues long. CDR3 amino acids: CASSSVGDHGYTF. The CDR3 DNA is TGCGCCAGCAGCTCGGTGGGGGACCATGGCTACACCTTC.

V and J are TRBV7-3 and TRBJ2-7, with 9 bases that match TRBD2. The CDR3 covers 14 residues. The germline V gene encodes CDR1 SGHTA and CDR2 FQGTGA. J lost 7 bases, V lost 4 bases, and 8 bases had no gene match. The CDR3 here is CASSSGLAGTEQYF. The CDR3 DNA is TGTGCCAGCAGCTCGGGACTAGCAGGCACTGAGCAGTACTTC.

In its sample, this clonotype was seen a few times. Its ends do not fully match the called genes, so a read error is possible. CDR3 amino acids: CASSSGLAAWDEQFF. DNA for the CDR3: TGTGCTAGCAGCTCGGGACTAGCGGCCTGGGATGAGCAGTTCTTC. This sequence joins TRBV7-7 and TRBJ2-1; 11 bases line up with TRBD2. Germline CDR1 reads SSHAT; CDR2 reads FNYEAQ (reference sequence). This CDR3 is built from 15 residues.

The CDR3 loop reads CASSPESGVKKFF. The CDR3 region has the DNA TGTGCCAGCTCACCGGAATCGGGGGTTAAAAAGTTCTTC. The gene calls are TRBV18 and TRBJ2-1; D is perhaps TRBD2 (6 bases). In germline, CDR1 is KGHSH, CDR2 LQKENI. This CDR3 is built from 13 residues. Trimming stripped 3 bases from V and 14 bases from J, with 17 bases between.

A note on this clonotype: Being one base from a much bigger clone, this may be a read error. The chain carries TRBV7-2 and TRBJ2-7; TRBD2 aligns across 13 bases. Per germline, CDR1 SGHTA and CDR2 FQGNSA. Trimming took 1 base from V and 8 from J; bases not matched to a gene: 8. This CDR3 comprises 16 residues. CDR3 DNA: TGTGCCAGCAGCTTAGGACTAGCGGGAGGTGGTAACAAGCAGTACTTC. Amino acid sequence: CASSLGLAGGGNKQYF.

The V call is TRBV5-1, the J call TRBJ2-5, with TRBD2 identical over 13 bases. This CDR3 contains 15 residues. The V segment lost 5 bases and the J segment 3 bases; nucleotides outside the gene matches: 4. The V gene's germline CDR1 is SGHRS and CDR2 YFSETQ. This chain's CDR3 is CASRTSGGREETQYF. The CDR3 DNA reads TGCGCCAGCAGGACTAGCGGGGGGCGGGAAGAGACCCAGTACTTC.

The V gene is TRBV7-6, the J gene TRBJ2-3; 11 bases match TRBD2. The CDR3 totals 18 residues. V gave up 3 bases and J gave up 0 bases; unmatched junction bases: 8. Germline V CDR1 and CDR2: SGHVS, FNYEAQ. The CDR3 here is CASSFPSGGSSSTDTQYF. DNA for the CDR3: TGTGCCAGCAGCTTTCCTAGCGGGGGGTCCTCTAGCACAGATACGCAGTATTTT.

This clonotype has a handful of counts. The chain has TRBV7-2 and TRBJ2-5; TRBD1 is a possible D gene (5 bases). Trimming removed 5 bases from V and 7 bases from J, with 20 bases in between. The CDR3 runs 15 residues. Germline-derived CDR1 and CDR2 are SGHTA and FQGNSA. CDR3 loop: CASSPTTLLTGTQYF. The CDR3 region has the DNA TGTGCCAGCAGCCCAACTACACTACTAACAGGGACCCAGTACTTC. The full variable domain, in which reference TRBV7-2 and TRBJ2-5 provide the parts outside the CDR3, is GAGVSQSPSNKVTEKGKDVELRCDPISGHTALYWYRQSLGQGLEFLIYFQGNSAPDKSGLPSDRFSAERTGGSVSTLTIQRTQQEDSAVYLCASSPTTLLTGTQYFGPGTRLLVL.

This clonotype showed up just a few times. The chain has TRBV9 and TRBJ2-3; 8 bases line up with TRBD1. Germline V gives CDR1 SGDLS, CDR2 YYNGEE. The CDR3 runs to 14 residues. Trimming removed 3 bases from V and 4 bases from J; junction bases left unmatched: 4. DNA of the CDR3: TGTGCCAGCAGCGCCAAGACAGGGGCAGATACGCAGTATTTT. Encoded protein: CASSAKTGADTQYF.

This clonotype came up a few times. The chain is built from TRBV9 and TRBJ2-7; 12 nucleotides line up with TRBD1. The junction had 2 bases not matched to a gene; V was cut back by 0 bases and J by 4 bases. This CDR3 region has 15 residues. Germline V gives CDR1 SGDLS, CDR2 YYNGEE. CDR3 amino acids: CASSVGGQGAYEQYF. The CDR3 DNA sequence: TGTGCCAGCAGCGTAGGGGGACAGGGGGCATACGAGCAGTACTTC.

CDR3 in DNA: TGTGCCAGCAGTCTACAGGGGGCGCTTGGCACAGATACGCAGTATTTT. Translation: CASSLQGALGTDTQYF. This sequence joins TRBV2 and TRBJ2-3; TRBD1 aligns across 9 bases. V lost 5 bases to trimming and J lost 1 base; unmatched junction nucleotides: 7. The CDR3 runs to 16 residues. CDR1 and CDR2 (germline): SNHLY, FYNNEI. The full variable domain, in which reference TRBV2 and TRBJ2-3 provide the parts outside the CDR3, is EPEVTQTPSHQVTQMGQEVILRCVPISNHLYFYWYRQILGQKVEFLVSFYNNEISEKSEIFDDQFSVERPDGSNFTLKIRSTKLEDSAMYFCASSLQGALGTDTQYFGPGTRLTVL.

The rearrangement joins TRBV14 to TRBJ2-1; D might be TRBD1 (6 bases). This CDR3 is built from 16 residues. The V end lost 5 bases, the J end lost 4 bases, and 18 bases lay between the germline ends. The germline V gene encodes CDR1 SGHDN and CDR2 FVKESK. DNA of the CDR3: TGTGCCAGCAGCGCTACAGGGCAGGCCTTATACAATGAGCAGTTCTTC. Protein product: CASSATGQALYNEQFF.

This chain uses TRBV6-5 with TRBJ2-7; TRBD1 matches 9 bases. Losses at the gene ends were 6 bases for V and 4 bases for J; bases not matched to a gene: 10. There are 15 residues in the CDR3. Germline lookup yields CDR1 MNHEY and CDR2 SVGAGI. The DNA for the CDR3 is TGTGCCAGCAGAACTACCGGGACAGGGATGTACGAGCAGTACTTC. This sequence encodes CASRTTGTGMYEQYF.

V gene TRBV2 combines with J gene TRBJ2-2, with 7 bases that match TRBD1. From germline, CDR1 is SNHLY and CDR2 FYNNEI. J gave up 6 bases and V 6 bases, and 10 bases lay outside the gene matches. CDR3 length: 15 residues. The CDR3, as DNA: TGTGCCAGCAGCCCCAGGACAGGCCTCTCCGGGGAGCTGTTTTTT. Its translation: CASSPRTGLSGELFF.

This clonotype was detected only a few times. CDR3 sequence reads: CASSSYSGAVYEQYF. For the CDR3, the DNA is TGCGCCAGCAGCTCTTATAGCGGGGCCGTCTACGAGCAGTACTTC. The chain carries TRBV5-1 and TRBJ2-7; TRBD2 matches 8 bases. Trimming took 3 bases from V and 3 from J; bases not matched to a gene: 8. Germline V gives CDR1 SGHRS, CDR2 YFSETQ. The CDR3 is 15 residues long.

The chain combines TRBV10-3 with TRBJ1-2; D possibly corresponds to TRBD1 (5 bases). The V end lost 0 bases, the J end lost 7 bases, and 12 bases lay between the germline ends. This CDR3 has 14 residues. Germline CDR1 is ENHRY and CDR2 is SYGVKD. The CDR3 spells CAISESWQGSGYTF. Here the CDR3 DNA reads TGTGCCATCAGTGAGTCTTGGCAGGGCTCTGGCTACACCTTC.